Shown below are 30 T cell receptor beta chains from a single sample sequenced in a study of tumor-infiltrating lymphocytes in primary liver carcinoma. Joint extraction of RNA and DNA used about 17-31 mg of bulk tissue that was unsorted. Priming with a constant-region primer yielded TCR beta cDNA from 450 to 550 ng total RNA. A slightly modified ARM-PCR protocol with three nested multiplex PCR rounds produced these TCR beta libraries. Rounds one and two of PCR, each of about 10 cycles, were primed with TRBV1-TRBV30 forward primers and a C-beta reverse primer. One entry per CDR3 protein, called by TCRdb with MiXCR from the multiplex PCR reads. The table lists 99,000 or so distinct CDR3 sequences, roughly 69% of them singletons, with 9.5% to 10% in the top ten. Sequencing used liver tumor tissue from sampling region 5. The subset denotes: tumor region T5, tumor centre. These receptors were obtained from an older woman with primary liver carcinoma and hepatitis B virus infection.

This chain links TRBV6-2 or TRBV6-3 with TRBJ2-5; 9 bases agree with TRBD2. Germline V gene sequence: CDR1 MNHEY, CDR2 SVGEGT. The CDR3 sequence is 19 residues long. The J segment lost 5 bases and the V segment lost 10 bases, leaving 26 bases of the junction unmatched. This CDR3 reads CANGSYGISGSSTRETQYF. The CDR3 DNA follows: TGTGCCAACGGCTCCTATGGTATTAGCGGGAGTTCTACTCGGGAGACCCAGTACTTC.

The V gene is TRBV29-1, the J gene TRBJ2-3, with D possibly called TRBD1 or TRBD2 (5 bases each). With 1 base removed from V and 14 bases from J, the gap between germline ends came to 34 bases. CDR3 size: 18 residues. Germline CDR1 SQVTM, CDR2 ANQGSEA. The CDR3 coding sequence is TGCAGCGTTGAAGCATTGGGCAGGGTGGGGGTTAGCACAGATACGTGGTATTTT. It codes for CSVEALGRVGVSTDTWYF.

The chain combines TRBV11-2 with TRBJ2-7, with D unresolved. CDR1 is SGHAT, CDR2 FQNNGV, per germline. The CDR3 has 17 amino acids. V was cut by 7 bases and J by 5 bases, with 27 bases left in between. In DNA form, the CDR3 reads TGTGCCAGCAACACCTTCACAACGCCGGGCAGGTTCAACGAGCAGTACTTC. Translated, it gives CASNTFTTPGRFNEQYF.

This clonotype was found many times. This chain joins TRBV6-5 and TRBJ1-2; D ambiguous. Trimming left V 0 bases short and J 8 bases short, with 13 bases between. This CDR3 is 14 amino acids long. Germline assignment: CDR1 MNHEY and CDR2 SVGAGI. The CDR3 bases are TGTGCCAGCAGTTACTCGGACCTGCGGTCCGGCTACACCTTC. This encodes CASSYSDLRSGYTF.

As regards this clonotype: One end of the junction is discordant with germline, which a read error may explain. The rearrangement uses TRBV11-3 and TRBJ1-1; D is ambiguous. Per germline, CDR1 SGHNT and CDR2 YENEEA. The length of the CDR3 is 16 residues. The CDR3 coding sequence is TGCGCCGGCAGCTTAGTCGGGGAATACCGGAACACTGAGGCTTTCTTT. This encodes CAGSLVGEYRNTEAFF.

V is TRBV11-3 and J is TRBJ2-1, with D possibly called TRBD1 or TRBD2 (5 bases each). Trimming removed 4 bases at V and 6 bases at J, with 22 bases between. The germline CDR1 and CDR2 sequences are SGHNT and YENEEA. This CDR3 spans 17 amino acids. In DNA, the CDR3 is TGTGCCAGCAGCTCCATGGGGGAGCGGACCATGGGCAATGAGCAGTTCTTC. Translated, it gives CASSSMGERTMGNEQFF.

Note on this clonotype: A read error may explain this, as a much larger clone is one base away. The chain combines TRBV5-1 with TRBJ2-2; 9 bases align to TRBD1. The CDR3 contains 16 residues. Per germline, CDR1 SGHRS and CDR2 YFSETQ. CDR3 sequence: CASSAGTGIWTGGLFF. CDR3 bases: TGCGCCAGCAGCGCCGGGACAGGGATATGGACCGGGGGGCTGTTTTTT.

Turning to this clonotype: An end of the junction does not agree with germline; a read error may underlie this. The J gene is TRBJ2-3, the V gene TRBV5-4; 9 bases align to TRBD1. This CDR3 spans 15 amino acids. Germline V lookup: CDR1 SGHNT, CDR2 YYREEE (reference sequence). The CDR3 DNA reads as TGTGCCAGCAGATTGACAGGGGGGAGCGCAGATACGCTGTATTTT. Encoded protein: CASRLTGGSADTLYF.

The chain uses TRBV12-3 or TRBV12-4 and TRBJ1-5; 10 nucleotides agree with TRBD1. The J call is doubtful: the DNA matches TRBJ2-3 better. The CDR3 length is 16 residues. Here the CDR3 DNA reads TGTGCCAGCAGTGCGAGGCCGGGACAGGGGAATCAGCCCCAGTATTTT. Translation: CASSARPGQGNQPQYF.

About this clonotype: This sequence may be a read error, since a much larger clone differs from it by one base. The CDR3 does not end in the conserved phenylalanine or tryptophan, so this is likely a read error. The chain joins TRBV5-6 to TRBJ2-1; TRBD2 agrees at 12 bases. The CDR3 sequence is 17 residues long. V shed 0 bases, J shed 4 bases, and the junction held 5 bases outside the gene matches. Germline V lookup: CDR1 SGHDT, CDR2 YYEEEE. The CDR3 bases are TGTGCCAGCAGCTTGGTCCGACTAGCGGGAGCTTACAATGAGCAGTTCATC. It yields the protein CASSLVRLAGAYNEQFI.

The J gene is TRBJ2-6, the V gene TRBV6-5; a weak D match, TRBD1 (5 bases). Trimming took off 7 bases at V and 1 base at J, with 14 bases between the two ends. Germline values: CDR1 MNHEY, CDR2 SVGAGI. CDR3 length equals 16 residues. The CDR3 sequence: CASNRKGNSGANVLTF. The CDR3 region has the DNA TGTGCCAGCAACAGAAAGGGGAATTCTGGGGCCAACGTCCTGACTTTC.

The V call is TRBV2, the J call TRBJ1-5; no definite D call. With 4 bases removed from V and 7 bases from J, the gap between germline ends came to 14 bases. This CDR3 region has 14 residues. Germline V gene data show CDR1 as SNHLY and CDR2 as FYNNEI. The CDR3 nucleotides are TGTGCCAGCAGTGCAGCAGGAGACGGACAGCCCCAGCATTTT. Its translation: CASSAAGDGQPQHF.

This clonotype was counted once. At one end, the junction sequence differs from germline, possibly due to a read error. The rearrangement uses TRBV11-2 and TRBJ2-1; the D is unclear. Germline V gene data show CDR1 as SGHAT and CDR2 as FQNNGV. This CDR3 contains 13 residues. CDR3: CASILGHCNEQFF. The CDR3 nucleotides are TGTGCCAGCATCTTAGGGCACTGCAATGAGCAGTTCTTC. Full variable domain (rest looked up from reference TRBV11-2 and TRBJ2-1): EAGVAQSPRYKIIEKRQSVAFWCNPISGHATLYWYQQILGQGPKLLIQFQNNGVVDDSQLPKDRFSAERLKGVDSTLKIQPAKLEDSAVYLCASILGHCNEQFFGPGTRLTVL.

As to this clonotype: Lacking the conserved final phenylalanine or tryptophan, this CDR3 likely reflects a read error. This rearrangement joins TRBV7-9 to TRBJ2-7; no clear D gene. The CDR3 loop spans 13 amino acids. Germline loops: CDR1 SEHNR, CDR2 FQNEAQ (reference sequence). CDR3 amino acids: CTSSLVWQSEQYI. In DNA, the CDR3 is TGTACCAGCAGCTTGGTTTGGCAGTCCGAGCAGTACATC.

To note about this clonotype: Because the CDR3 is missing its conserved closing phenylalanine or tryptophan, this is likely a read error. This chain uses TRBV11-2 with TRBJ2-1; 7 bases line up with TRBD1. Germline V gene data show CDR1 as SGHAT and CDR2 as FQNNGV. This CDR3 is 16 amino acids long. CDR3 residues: CASSLLGTGAYNEQFS. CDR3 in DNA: TGTGCCAGCAGCTTACTAGGAACAGGGGCCTACAACGAGCAGTTCTCC.

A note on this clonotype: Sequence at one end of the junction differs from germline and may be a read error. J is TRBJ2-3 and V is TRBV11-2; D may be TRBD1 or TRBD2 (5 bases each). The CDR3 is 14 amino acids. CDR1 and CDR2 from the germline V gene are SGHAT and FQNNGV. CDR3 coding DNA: TGTGCCAGCAGCTTCAGGACTGGTACAGGTACGCAGTATTTT. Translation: CASSFRTGTGTQYF.

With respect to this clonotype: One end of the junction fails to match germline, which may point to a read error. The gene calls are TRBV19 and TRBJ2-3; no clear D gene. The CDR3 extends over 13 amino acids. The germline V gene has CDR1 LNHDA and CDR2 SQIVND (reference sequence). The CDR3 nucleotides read TGTTCCAGTGCGGTGGCCTCCACAGATACGCAGTATTTT. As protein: CSSAVASTDTQYF. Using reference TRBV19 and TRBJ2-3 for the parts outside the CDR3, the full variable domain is DGGITQSPKYLFRKEGQNVTLSCEQNLNHDAMYWYRQDPGQGLRLIYYSQIVNDFQKGDIAEGYSVSREKKESFPLTVTSAQKNPTAFYLCSSAVASTDTQYFGPGTRLTVL.

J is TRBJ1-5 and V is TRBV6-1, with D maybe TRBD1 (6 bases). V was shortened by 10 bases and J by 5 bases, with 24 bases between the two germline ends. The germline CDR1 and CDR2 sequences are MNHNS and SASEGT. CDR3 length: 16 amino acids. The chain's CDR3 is CANRHRAQRADQPQHF. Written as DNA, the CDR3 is TGTGCCAACAGGCACAGGGCTCAAAGGGCTGATCAGCCCCAGCATTTT.

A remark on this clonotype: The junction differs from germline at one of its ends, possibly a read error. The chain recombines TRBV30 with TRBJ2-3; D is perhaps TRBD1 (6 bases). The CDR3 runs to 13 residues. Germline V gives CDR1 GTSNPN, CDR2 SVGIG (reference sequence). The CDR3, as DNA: TGTGCCTGGTCGACAGGACAGCACGATACACAGTATTTT. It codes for CAWSTGQHDTQYF.

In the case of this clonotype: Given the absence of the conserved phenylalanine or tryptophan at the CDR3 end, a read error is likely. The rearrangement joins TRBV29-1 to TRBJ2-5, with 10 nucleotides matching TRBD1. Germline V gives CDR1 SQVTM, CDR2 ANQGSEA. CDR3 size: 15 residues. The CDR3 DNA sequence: TGCAGCGTGGAAGAGGGGACAGGGGACCAAGGGACCCAGTACTTA. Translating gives CSVEEGTGDQGTQYL.

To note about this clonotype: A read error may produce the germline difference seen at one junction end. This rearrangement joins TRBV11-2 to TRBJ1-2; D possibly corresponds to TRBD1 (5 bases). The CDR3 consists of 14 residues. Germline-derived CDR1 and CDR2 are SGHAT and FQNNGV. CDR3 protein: CVSSPQRGDRGYIF. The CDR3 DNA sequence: TGTGTCAGTAGCCCTCAAAGGGGAGATAGGGGCTACATCTTC.

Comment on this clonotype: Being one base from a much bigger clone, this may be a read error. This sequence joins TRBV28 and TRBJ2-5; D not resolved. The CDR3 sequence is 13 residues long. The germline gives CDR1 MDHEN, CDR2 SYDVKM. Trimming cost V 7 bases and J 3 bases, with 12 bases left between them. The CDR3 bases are TGTGCCAGCATGGTGGACGCAGAAGAGACCCAGTACTTC. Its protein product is CASMVDAEETQYF.

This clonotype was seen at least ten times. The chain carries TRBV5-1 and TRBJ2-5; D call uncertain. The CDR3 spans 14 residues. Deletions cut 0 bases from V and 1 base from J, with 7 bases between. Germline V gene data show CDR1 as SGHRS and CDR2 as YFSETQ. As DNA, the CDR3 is TGCGCCAGCAGCTTGGAGGGCCTCCAAGAGACCCAGTACTTC. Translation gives CASSLEGLQETQYF.

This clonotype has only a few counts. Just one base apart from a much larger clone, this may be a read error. The CDR3 region is CASSYLAGGGETQYF. The DNA of the CDR3 is TGTGCCAGCAGTTACTTAGCGGGAGGGGGGGAGACCCAGTACTTC. The chain uses TRBV6-6 and TRBJ2-5; 11 positions match TRBD2. Trimming at V came to 1 base and at J to 5 bases, leaving 3 bases not matched to a gene. This CDR3 has 15 residues. Germline V CDR1 and CDR2: MNHNY, SVGAGI (reference sequence).

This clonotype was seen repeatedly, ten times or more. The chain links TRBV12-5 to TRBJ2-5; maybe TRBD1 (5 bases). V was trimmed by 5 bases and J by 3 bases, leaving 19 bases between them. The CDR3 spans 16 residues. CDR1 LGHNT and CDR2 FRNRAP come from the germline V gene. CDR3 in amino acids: CASGNPTVGRKETQYF. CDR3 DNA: TGTGCTAGTGGTAACCCGACAGTTGGGCGTAAAGAGACCCAGTACTTC.

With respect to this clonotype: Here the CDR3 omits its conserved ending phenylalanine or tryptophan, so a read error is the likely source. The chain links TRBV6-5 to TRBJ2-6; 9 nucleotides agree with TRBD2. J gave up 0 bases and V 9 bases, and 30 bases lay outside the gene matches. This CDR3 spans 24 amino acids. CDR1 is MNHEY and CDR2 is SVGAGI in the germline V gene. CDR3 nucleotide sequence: TGTGCCAGTAGGCCCCACCCCCTAGCGGGATACCTTCCCCCTTCCATCTCTGGGGCCAACGTCCTGACTCTC. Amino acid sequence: CASRPHPLAGYLPPSISGANVLTL.

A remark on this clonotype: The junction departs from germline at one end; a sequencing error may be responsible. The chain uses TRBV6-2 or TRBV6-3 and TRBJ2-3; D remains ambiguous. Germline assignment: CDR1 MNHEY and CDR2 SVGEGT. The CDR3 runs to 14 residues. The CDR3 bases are TGTGCAAGCACTGGGATCATTAACACAGATACGCAGTATTTT. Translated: CASTGIINTDTQYF.

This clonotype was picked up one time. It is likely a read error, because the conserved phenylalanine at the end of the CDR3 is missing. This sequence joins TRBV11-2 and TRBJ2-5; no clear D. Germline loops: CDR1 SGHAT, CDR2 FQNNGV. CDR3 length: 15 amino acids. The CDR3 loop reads CASSLDHGPQETQYL. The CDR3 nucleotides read TGTGCAAGCAGCTTAGATCATGGGCCCCAAGAGACCCAGTACTTA.

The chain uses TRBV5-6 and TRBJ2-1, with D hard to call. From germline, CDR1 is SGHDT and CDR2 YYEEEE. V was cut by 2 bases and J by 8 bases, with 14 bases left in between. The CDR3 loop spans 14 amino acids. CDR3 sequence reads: CASSFRNGAYEQFF. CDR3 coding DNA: TGTGCCAGCAGCTTCCGGAATGGTGCCTATGAGCAGTTCTTC.

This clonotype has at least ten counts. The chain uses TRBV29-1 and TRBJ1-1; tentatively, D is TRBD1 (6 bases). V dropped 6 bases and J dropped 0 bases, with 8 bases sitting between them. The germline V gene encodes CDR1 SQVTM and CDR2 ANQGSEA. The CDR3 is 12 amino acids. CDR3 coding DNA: TGCAGCGTCGGACAGTTGAACACTGAAGCTTTCTTT. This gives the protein CSVGQLNTEAFF.